This T cell receptor beta chain was profiled in a study of shared T cell receptors in the human thymus. This clone was counted only a few times. Trimming removed 11 bases from V and 5 bases from J; junction bases left unmatched: 13. Per the germline V gene, CDR1 is ENHRY and CDR2 is SYGVKD. CDR3 size: 14 residues. The table came from immunoSEQ multiplex PCR; TCRdb's copy has only in-frame clones and leaves some out. Of 700,000 or so clones listed, 80% to 90% are singletons. This sample also appeared in a second study, on human thymus T cells. From that report: Thymic samples were excised during corrective heart operations. Across thymic and blood repertoires, the usage of V and J genes appeared to be biased.

V usage is TRBV10-3 and J usage is TRBJ2-5; 8 nucleotides align to TRBD1. The sequence derives from a girl less than two years old with a congenital heart defect. Sequences were obtained from thymocytes. Here the CDR3 reads CASTGGGTSETQYF. CDR3 nucleotide sequence: TGTGCCTCCACAGGGGGTGGGACGAGTGAGACCCAGTACTTC.